The 12 T cell receptor beta chains below come from one sample, sequenced in a study of cytomegalovirus exposure and HLA in healthy donors. The primer mix had 60 Vbeta and 13 Jbeta primers. Produced via immunoSEQ multiplex PCR; TCRdb's table is partial and in-frame only. The table includes roughly 35,000 clones, around 49% detected once. The sequencing sample was made of PBMCs. The receptor set was obtained from a woman in her 40s in good health and CMV-seropositive.

This clone was recorded a few times. The chain joins TRBV11-1 to TRBJ2-1; D remains unclear. CDR3 length equals 15 residues. CDR1 and CDR2 (germline): SGHAT, FQDESV (reference sequence). V dropped 4 bases and J dropped 0 bases, with 10 bases sitting between them. CDR3 protein: CASSSARSSYNEQFF. The CDR3, as DNA: TGTGCCAGCAGCTCGGCTAGGAGCTCCTACAATGAGCAGTTCTTC.

This clone was observed a few times. Written as DNA, the CDR3 is TGTGCCAGCTCACCCCAACAGACAAGTCCCGAGCAGTACTTC. It codes for CASSPQQTSPEQYF. The chain uses TRBV18 and TRBJ2-7; no clear D. Trimming left V 3 bases short and J 6 bases short, with 15 bases between. The germline V gene has CDR1 KGHSH and CDR2 LQKENI. This CDR3 is built from 14 residues.

The table lists this clone with a few counts. The chain combines TRBV6-5 with TRBJ1-2, with D possibly being TRBD1 (5 bases). Deletions cut 5 bases from V and 7 bases from J, with 17 bases between. Germline V gene data show CDR1 as MNHEY and CDR2 as SVGAGI. The CDR3 runs to 14 residues. Here the CDR3 DNA reads TGTGCCAGCAGTACAAGGACAAGGCCGGGTGGCTACACCTTC. Its translation: CASSTRTRPGGYTF.

The chain couples TRBV6-5 to TRBJ2-3; 7 bases fit TRBD1. V was clipped by 4 bases and J by 1 base; unmatched bases: 2. The CDR3 loop spans 14 amino acids. Germline V CDR1 and CDR2: MNHEY, SVGAGI. DNA of the CDR3: TGTGCCAGCAGTTCTGGACAGGGCACAGATACGCAGTATTTT. Encoded protein: CASSSGQGTDTQYF.

The V call is TRBV2, the J call TRBJ1-4; D may be TRBD1 (5 bases). CDR1 SNHLY and CDR2 FYNNEI come from the germline V gene. CDR3 length: 15 residues. V was cut by 5 bases and J by 0 bases, with 10 bases left in between. CDR3 DNA sequence: TGTGCCAGCAGTCCTGACAGACCAACTAATGAAAAACTGTTTTTT. Translated, it gives CASSPDRPTNEKLFF.

The chain combines TRBV7-6 with TRBJ2-3, with TRBD1 identical over 7 bases. CDR1 is SGHVS, CDR2 FNYEAQ, per germline. The length of the CDR3 is 14 residues. V lost 6 bases and J lost 1; bases outside the gene matches: 4. The chain's CDR3 is CASSQGVGTDTQYF. As DNA, the CDR3 is TGTGCCAGCAGTCAGGGGGTGGGCACAGATACGCAGTATTTT.

The chain joins TRBV7-3 to TRBJ1-2; a possible D gene is TRBD1 (6 bases). The germline gives CDR1 SGHTA, CDR2 FQGTGA. V shed 6 bases and J shed 6 bases, with 14 bases lying between them. The CDR3 spans 13 residues. The CDR3: CASSTLTGDGYTF. The CDR3 region has the DNA TGTGCCAGCAGTACCTTGACAGGAGATGGCTACACCTTC. The variable domain in full, completed from reference TRBV7-3 and TRBJ1-2, reads GAGVSQTPSNKVTEKGKYVELRCDPISGHTALYWYRQSLGQGPEFLIYFQGTGAADDSGLPNDRFFAVRPEGSVSTLKIQRTERGDSAVYLCASSTLTGDGYTFGSGTRLTVV.

The chain links TRBV7-3 to TRBJ1-1; a possible D gene is TRBD1 (6 bases). Trimming left V 5 bases short and J 1 base short, with 14 bases between. CDR3 length: 15 residues. Germline V gene sequence: CDR1 SGHTA, CDR2 FQGTGA. In nucleotides, the CDR3 is TGTGCCAGCAGCGCCCTGGGACACGGGAACACTGAAGCTTTCTTT. It codes for CASSALGHGNTEAFF.

The chain joins TRBV5-1 to TRBJ1-4, with TRBD1 identical over 8 bases. CDR3 length: 15 amino acids. The V gene's germline CDR1 is SGHRS and CDR2 YFSETQ. Trimming removed 4 bases from V and 5 bases from J; junction bases left unmatched: 7. The CDR3 nucleotides read TGCGCCAGCAGCGCCGGACAGGGTTTGAATGAAAAACTGTTTTTT. Protein: CASSAGQGLNEKLFF.

The chain uses TRBV19 and TRBJ1-2; D possibly corresponds to TRBD1 (5 bases). CDR3 length equals 11 residues. The V gene lost 8 bases and the J gene lost 5 bases, with 9 bases spanning the gap. The germline gives CDR1 LNHDA, CDR2 SQIVND (reference sequence). The CDR3 DNA follows: TGTGCCAGTGTTCAGGGATATGGCTACACCTTC. Protein: CASVQGYGYTF.

This sequence joins TRBV18 and TRBJ2-7; 11 bases map to TRBD1. The CDR3 is made up of 14 amino acids. CDR1 is KGHSH and CDR2 is LQKENI in the germline V gene. With 5 bases clipped from V and 5 bases from J, the junction kept 5 bases outside the gene matches. CDR3 protein: CASSADRGPHEQYF. The CDR3 nucleotides read TGTGCCAGCTCAGCGGACAGGGGGCCCCACGAGCAGTACTTC.

This clone was counted between two and nine times. The V and J genes are TRBV18 and TRBJ1-5; 9 bases match TRBD1. Per germline, CDR1 KGHSH and CDR2 LQKENI. Unmatched junction bases numbered 7, after V lost 4 bases and J lost 3 bases. This CDR3 has 16 residues. CDR3 sequence (DNA): TGTGCCAGCTCACAGGGGACAGGGTCTGACAATCAGCCCCAGCATTTT. Translated: CASSQGTGSDNQPQHF. The full variable domain, in which reference TRBV18 and TRBJ1-5 provide the parts outside the CDR3, is NAGVMQNPRHLVRRRGQEARLRCSPMKGHSHVYWYRQLPEEGLKFMVYLQKENIIDESGMPKERFSAEFPKEGPSILRIQQVVRGDSAAYFCASSQGTGSDNQPQHFGDGTRLSIL.